Listed below are T cell receptor beta chains from one sample, sequenced in a study of blood T cell repertoires in COVID-19. TCRdb's table, derived via immunoSEQ multiplex PCR, lists solely in-frame clones and lacks some. The table includes 160,000 or so clones, about four fifths detected once. Sequencing was performed on PBMCs or T cells enriched from blood (not recorded which). The receptors derive from an older woman who had recovered from COVID-19. CDR3s leave out the opening cysteine and the closing phenylalanine or tryptophan. D genes are given only for firm matches.

TRBV29-1 | TRBD1 | 14 | SVEGTGRLKNNEQF
TRBV9 | TRBD1 | 13 | ASRFTGGSNYGYT
TRBV5-8 | TRBD2 | 14 | ASSSGLAGNTGELF
TRBV18 | TRBD1 | 13 | ASSPGTGENTEAF
TRBV4-1 | . | 12 | ASSQDLRAYEQY
TRBV27 | . | 13 | ASSPPRQGGYEQY
TRBV5-1 | . | 12 | ASGLSPGAGVAF
TRBV6-1 | . | 13 | ASSEAVHYTGELF
TRBV7-3 | TRBD1 | 9 | ASSSGGPAF
TRBV27 | TRBD2 | 12 | ASSSRGGQETQY